This TCR beta chain was found in a study of graft-versus-host responses after intestinal transplantation (dated by TCRdb to about 2021). Broadly, across the study: Multivisceral, liver-intestinal, or isolated intestinal transplants were received by the recipients. Anti-thymocyte globulin induction was given to all recipients, followed by maintenance tacrolimus and steroids for approximately three years. After intestinal transplantation, graft-versus-host and host-versus-graft alloreactive T cell clones in the graft, circulation and bone marrow were tracked using bulk TCR-beta CDR3 sequencing. To identify alloreactive clones, pre-transplant mixed lymphocyte reaction products were sequenced and compared with unstimulated pre-transplant donor and recipient T cells. The cohort enrolled fewer than 25 intestinal transplant recipients including one retransplant, and a few patients lacking pretransplant specimens were excluded. Donor T cell macrochimerism was defined as a peak of at least 4% donor T cells among recipient peripheral blood mononuclear cells. Samples from a few later patients were sequenced in-house on an Illumina MiSeq with MiXCR processing rather than by the commercial service.

The cysteine opens and the phenylalanine closes a CDR3 of 13 amino acids. Only the CDR3 region is kept as DNA, spanning 39 bases read in frame from base 1. CDR1 and CDR2 are drawn from the germline V gene: MNHEY, SVGAGI. Trimming removed 9 bases from V and 4 bases from J, leaving 16 bases between the germline ends. Worth noting for this clone: Its antigen is still unknown. No per-base quality is available; no much larger clone lies one base away.

Blood samples were collected up to 4 times in the first month after transplant and then at least monthly when available. Libraries were built with the immunoSEQ multiplex PCR assay. Adaptive Biotechnologies carried out high-throughput TCR-beta CDR3 sequencing of genomic DNA for most patients. The original pipeline was this. Adaptive's ImmunoSEQ software was the source of the TCR sequencing data for fewer than 20 patients, while three other patients were processed with MiXCR and VDJtools. CDR3 nucleotide sequences shared between donor and recipient were removed because their origin could not be assigned. To count as alloreactive, a clone needed at least 2-fold expansion over unstimulated cells and a minimum CFSE-low frequency of 0.002% (template counts) or 0.001% (read counts). A clone was considered mappable if detected in the sequenced pre-transplant spleen, lymph node, or MLR CFSE-low populations of the donor or recipient. Cumulative frequency of alloreactive clones was calculated as a percentage of all sequences weighted by copy number. The immuneACCESS repertoire file appears here via TCRdb, limited to in-frame rearrangements. These files lack a portion of the clones; in checked studies, under half of the deficit traces to unresolved V genes, and the cause of the others is not known. V, J and clone size were drawn from that table, and D and trimming were deduced from the DNA. The sample has about 40,000 clones on record, approximately 93% of them singletons. Of the sample, around 3.6% falls within the top ten clones.

General findings and caveats noted by the study authors: Patients with donor T cell macrochimerism had high GvH to HvG T cell clonal ratios in their allografts. Early after transplant, peak levels of circulating GvH clones were found to be associated with declines in HvG clones. GvH clones were found in recipient bone marrow, and some of the GvH clones appeared earlier in ileal mucosa or blood, which is consistent with an intestinal mucosal origin. Conclusions were limited by the relatively low number and heterogeneity of intestinal transplant patients.

Sequenced here: PBMCs, sampled approximately 700 days after intestinal transplantation. This TCR came from a human patient who received an intestinal transplant, so some T cells may come from the graft donor. Recombination connected TRBV6-5 to TRBJ2-7; there is no confident call for the D gene. CDR3 region: CASSLRPQYEQYF. The DNA reads as follows: TGTGCCAGTTCACTGAGGCCACAATACGAGCAGTACTTC.